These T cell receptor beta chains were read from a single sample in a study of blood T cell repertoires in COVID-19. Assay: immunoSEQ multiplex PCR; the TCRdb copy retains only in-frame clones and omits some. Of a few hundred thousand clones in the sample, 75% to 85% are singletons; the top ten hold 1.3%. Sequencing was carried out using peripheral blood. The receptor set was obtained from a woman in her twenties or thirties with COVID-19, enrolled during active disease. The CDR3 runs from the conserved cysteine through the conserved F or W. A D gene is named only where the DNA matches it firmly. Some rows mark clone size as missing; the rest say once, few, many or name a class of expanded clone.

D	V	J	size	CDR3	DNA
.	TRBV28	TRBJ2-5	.	CASSLAREETQYF	TGTGCCAGCAGCCTGGCCAGGGAAGAGACCCAGTACTTC
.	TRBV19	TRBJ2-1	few	CASSRQRLYNEQFF	TGTGCCAGTAGTAGGCAGAGGCTCTACAATGAGCAGTTCTTC
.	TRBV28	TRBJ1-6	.	CASSLVSSYNSPLHF	TGTGCCAGCAGTTTGGTGAGCTCCTATAATTCACCCCTCCACTTT
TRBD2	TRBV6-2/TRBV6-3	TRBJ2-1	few	CASSSPGTSGYNEQFF	TGTGCCAGCAGTAGCCCTGGGACTAGCGGATACAATGAGCAGTTCTTC
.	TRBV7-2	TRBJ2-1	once	CASSPLGSYNEQFF	TGTGCCAGCAGCCCCCTAGGCTCCTACAATGAGCAGTTCTTC
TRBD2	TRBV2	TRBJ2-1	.	CASSLGLAGLTGQFF	TGTGCCAGCAGCCTAGGACTAGCGGGACTCACTGGGCAGTTCTTC
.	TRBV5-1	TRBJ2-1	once	CASSSPQDEQFF	TGCGCCAGCAGCTCCCCTCAGGATGAGCAGTTCTTC
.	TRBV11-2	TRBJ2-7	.	CASSSRVYEQYF	TGTGCCAGCAGCTCCAGGGTTTACGAGCAGTACTTC
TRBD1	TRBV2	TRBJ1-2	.	CASSPTRGQGYGYTF	TGTGCCAGCAGTCCTACCAGGGGGCAAGGCTATGGCTACACCTTC
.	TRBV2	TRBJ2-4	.	CASSEGQGTPPGRNIQYF	TGTGCCAGCAGTGAAGGGCAGGGCACCCCGCCGGGTCGAAACATTCAGTACTTC
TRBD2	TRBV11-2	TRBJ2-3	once	CASQGLAGSTDTQYF	TGTGCCAGCCAGGGACTAGCGGGATCCACAGATACGCAGTATTTT
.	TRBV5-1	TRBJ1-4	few	CASSLEGRGEKLFF	TGCGCCAGCAGCTTGGAGGGGAGGGGTGAAAAACTGTTTTTT
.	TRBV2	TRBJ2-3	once	CASSEQATLPSTDTQYF	TGTGCCAGCAGTGAACAGGCAACTTTGCCTAGCACAGATACGCAGTATTTT
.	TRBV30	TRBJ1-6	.	CAWSPTGRVRSPLHF	TGTGCCTGGAGTCCTACAGGCCGGGTCCGTTCACCCCTCCACTTT
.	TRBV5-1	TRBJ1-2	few	CASSKQGSLDYGYTF	TGCGCCAGCAGCAAACAGGGATCTCTAGACTATGGCTACACCTTC
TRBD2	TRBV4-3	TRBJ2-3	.	CASSQHPGLGGADTQYF	TGCGCCAGCAGCCAACATCCTGGACTAGGTGGCGCAGATACGCAGTATTTT
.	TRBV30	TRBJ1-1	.	CAWSVRRGTEAFF	TGTGCCTGGAGTGTACGTAGGGGTACTGAAGCTTTCTTT
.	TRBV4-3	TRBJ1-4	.	CASSQGNRATNEKLFF	TGCGCCAGCAGCCAAGGGAACAGGGCGACTAATGAAAAACTGTTTTTT
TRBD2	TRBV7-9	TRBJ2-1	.	CASSSGPWTSDLNEQFF	TGTGCCAGCAGCTCCGGCCCCTGGACTAGCGACCTCAATGAGCAGTTCTTC
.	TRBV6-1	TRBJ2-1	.	CASSEWGVYNEQFF	TGTGCCAGCAGTGAATGGGGGGTCTACAATGAGCAGTTCTTC
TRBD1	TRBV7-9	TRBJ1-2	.	CASSLGGTGSYGYTF	TGTGCCAGCAGCTTAGGTGGGACAGGGAGCTATGGCTACACCTTC
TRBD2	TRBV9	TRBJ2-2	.	CASSVISGRGTGELFF	TGTGCCAGCAGCGTAATTAGCGGGAGAGGCACCGGGGAGCTGTTTTTT
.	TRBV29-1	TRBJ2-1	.	CSVEAIAVRSYNEQFF	TGCAGCGTTGAAGCCATAGCAGTAAGGTCCTACAATGAGCAGTTCTTC
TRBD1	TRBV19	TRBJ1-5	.	CASSRQGAGSNQPQHF	TGTGCCAGTAGTAGACAGGGGGCGGGCAGCAATCAGCCCCAGCATTTT
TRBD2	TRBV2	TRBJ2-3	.	CASSERLAGGDTQYF	TGTGCCAGCAGTGAAAGACTAGCGGGAGGGGATACGCAGTATTTT
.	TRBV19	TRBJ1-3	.	CASSITIDRWRNTIYF	TGTGCCAGTAGTATCACGATCGACAGATGGAGAAACACCATATATTTT
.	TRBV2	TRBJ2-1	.	CATKREMGKRIFEQFF	TGTGCCACAAAAAGGGAAATGGGTAAGCGGATATTTGAGCAGTTCTTC
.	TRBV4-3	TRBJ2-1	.	CASSQDREVQFF	TGCGCCAGCAGCCAAGATCGAGAGGTGCAGTTCTTC
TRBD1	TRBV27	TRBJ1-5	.	CASSFSPGTGIDQPQHF	TGTGCCAGCAGTTTTTCACCCGGGACAGGGATCGATCAGCCCCAGCATTTT
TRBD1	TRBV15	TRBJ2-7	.	CATSRGQEYEQYF	TGTGCCACCAGCAGGGGACAGGAGTACGAGCAGTACTTC
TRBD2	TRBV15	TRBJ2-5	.	CATSRAGEGETQYF	TGTGCCACCTCGAGAGCGGGAGAAGGTGAGACCCAGTACTTC
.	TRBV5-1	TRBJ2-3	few	CASSLALSTDTQYF	TGCGCCAGCAGCTTGGCACTTAGCACAGATACGCAGTATTTT
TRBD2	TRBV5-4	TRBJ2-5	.	CASSRAAGGQETQYF	TGTGCCAGCAGCAGAGCAGCGGGGGGGCAAGAGACCCAGTACTTC
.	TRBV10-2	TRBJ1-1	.	CASSESTGSGAFF	TGCGCCAGCAGTGAGTCGACGGGGTCTGGAGCTTTCTTT
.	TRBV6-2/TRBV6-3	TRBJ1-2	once	CASSPRVYGYTF	TGTGCCAGCAGTCCCCGAGTGTATGGCTACACCTTC
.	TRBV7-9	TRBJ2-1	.	CASSLAWGPEDEQFF	TGTGCCAGCAGCTTAGCGTGGGGGCCAGAGGATGAGCAGTTCTTC
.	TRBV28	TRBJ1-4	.	CATIEERATNEKLFF	TGTGCCACCATTGAAGAGAGGGCAACTAATGAAAAACTGTTTTTT
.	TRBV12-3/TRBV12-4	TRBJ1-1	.	CASSVTGNTEAFF	TGTGCCAGCAGCGTGACAGGGAACACTGAAGCTTTCTTT
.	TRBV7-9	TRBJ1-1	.	CASSLEWTRSEAFF	TGTGCCAGCAGCTTAGAGTGGACACGGTCTGAAGCTTTCTTT
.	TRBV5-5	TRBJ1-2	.	CASSLAGGYTF	TGTGCCAGCAGCTTGGCTGGCGGCTACACCTTC
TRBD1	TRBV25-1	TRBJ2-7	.	CASSEGTAYGQYF	TGTGCCAGCAGTGAAGGGACAGCCTACGGGCAGTACTTC
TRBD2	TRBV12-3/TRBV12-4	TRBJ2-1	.	CASSSLAGDEQFF	TGTGCCAGCAGTTCACTAGCGGGCGATGAGCAGTTCTTC
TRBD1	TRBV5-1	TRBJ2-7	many	CASSLGTGGYEQYF	TGCGCCAGCAGCTTAGGGACAGGGGGCTACGAGCAGTACTTC
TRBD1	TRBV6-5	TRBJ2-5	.	CASRYTGEETQYF	TGTGCCAGCAGATACACAGGGGAGGAGACCCAGTACTTC
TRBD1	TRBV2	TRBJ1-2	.	CASRSRQGYGYTF	TGTGCCAGCAGATCACGACAGGGTTATGGCTACACCTTC
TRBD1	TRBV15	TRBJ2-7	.	CATSIDREFSYEQYF	TGTGCCACCAGCATCGACAGGGAGTTTTCCTACGAGCAGTACTTC
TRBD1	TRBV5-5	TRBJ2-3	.	CASSLVQGATDTQYF	TGTGCCAGCAGCTTGGTTCAGGGGGCTACAGATACGCAGTATTTT
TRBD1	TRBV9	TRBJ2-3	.	CASSARGLQTDTQYF	TGTGCCAGCAGCGCGAGGGGGCTGCAAACAGATACGCAGTATTTT
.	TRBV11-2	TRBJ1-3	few	CASSLIQGSGNTIYF	TGTGCCAGCAGCTTGATACAGGGTTCTGGAAACACCATATATTTT
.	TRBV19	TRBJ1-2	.	CASWRQDQGQGGYTF	TGTGCCAGTTGGAGACAGGACCAAGGGCAAGGGGGCTACACCTTC
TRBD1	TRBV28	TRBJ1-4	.	CASSPRQGYEKLFF	TGTGCCAGCAGTCCCCGACAGGGATATGAAAAACTGTTTTTT
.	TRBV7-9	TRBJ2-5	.	CASSPPSGVPQYF	TGTGCCAGCAGCCCCCCATCGGGGGTTCCCCAGTACTTC
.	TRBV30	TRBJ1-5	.	CAWSVLRGPQHF	TGTGCCTGGAGTGTACTACGGGGGCCCCAGCATTTT
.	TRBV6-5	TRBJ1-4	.	CASSRTTRGLSKLFF	TGTGCCAGCAGCCGTACGACAAGGGGCCTCTCAAAACTGTTTTTT
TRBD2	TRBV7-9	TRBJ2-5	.	CASSLGGVASGETQYF	TGTGCCAGCAGCTTAGGCGGGGTGGCTAGCGGCGAGACCCAGTACTTC
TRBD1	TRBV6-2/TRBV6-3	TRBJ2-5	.	CASSFRTGFGETQYF	TGTGCCAGCAGTTTCCGGACAGGGTTTGGGGAGACCCAGTACTTC
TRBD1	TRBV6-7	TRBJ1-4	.	CASSYPGQGAESANEKLFF	TGTGCCAGCAGTTACCCGGGACAGGGGGCCGAATCCGCTAATGAAAAACTGTTTTTT
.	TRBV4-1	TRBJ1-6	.	CASSQGGPSLHF	TGCGCCAGCAGCCAAGGAGGTCCGTCCCTCCACTTT
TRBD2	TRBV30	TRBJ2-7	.	CAWGGIAGPSSEQYF	TGTGCCTGGGGGGGAATAGCGGGACCCTCCTCTGAGCAGTACTTC